What follows are 30 T cell receptor beta chains derived from one specimen sequenced in a study of T cells in Graves' hyperthyroidism and ophthalmopathy. The investigators amplified TCR beta CDR3 regions from RNA transcripts. A set of HTBI primers served as the primers for a first-round RT-PCR of the TCR CDR3. TCRdb re-called the multiplex PCR reads through MiXCR, storing one row per CDR3 protein. The data hold hundreds of thousands of distinct CDR3 sequences, with about 14% observed a single time. Sequenced: blood. The receptor set was obtained from a woman between 25 and 40 years old with Graves' hyperthyroidism that later progressed to Graves' ophthalmopathy.

The CDR3 spells CASRDQGAANTEAFF. CDR3 DNA sequence: TGTGCCAGCAGGGACCAGGGGGCCGCGAACACTGAAGCTTTCTTT. The V gene is TRBV28, the J gene TRBJ1-1; TRBD1 matches at 8 bases. The CDR3 runs to 15 residues. V shed 6 bases, J shed 1 base, and the junction held 7 bases outside the gene matches. The germline CDR1 and CDR2 sequences are MDHEN and SYDVKM.

The chain joins TRBV5-1 to TRBJ2-7; TRBD1 aligns across 7 bases. V dropped 4 bases and J dropped 3; count of bases not matched to a gene: 13. This CDR3 spans 16 amino acids. Germline loops: CDR1 SGHRS, CDR2 YFSETQ. CDR3 loop: CASSLPKGQYNYEQYF. The CDR3 nucleotides read TGCGCCAGCAGCCTACCCAAGGGACAGTACAACTACGAGCAGTACTTC.

Concerning this clonotype itself: A much larger clone lies a single base off, so this may be a read error. The rearrangement links TRBV30 to TRBJ2-1; D unresolved. V dropped 6 bases and J dropped 0 bases, with 12 bases sitting between them. The CDR3 has 14 residues. Germline loops: CDR1 GTSNPN, CDR2 SVGIG (reference sequence). In DNA, the CDR3 is TGTGCCTGCCCGAGTGACTTCTCCTACAATGAGCAGTTCTTC. This encodes CACPSDFSYNEQFF.

This clonotype was counted many times. The chain links TRBV6-5 to TRBJ2-2; tentative D call: TRBD1 (6 bases). The V gene lost 2 bases and the J gene lost 3 bases, with 10 bases spanning the gap. The CDR3 is made up of 15 amino acids. Germline CDR1 is MNHEY and CDR2 is SVGAGI. CDR3 residues: CASSYGAGDTGELFF. DNA of the CDR3: TGTGCCAGCAGTTACGGGGCAGGGGACACCGGGGAGCTGTTTTTT.

Worth noting for this clonotype: A much larger clonotype is one base distant, so this may be a read error. The rearrangement links TRBV20-1 to TRBJ1-2; 7 nucleotides agree with TRBD1. This CDR3 is 16 amino acids long. Germline loops: CDR1 DFQATT, CDR2 SNEGSKA (reference sequence). CDR3 sequence reads: CSAPREGQRLNYAYTF. CDR3 in DNA: TGCAGTGCCCCTCGAGAGGGACAGCGCTTGAACTATGCCTACACCTTC.

The chain combines TRBV6-2 or TRBV6-3 with TRBJ2-3; TRBD2 matches 12 bases. The CDR3 spans 16 residues. V trimming: 2 bases; J trimming: 2 bases; junction bases outside the gene matches: 2. Per the germline V gene, CDR1 is MNHEY and CDR2 is SVGEGT. The CDR3 region has the DNA TGTGCCAGCAGTTACCGGACTAGCGGGACCACAGATACGCAGTATTTT. Translation gives CASSYRTSGTTDTQYF.

This clonotype was counted at least ten times. V gene TRBV5-6 combines with J gene TRBJ1-6; D remains ambiguous. This CDR3 spans 13 amino acids. V shed 0 bases and J shed 9 bases, with 7 bases lying between them. Per germline, CDR1 SGHDT and CDR2 YYEEEE. DNA of the CDR3: TGTGCCAGCAGCTTGGGTGGAGGTTCACCCCTCCACTTT. The encoded protein is CASSLGGGSPLHF.

This rearrangement joins TRBV9 to TRBJ2-1; TRBD2 matches at 7 bases. V was pared by 0 bases and J by 9 bases, with 12 bases of the junction left unmatched. The CDR3 runs to 16 residues. The V gene's germline CDR1 is SGDLS and CDR2 YYNGEE. The CDR3 loop is CASSVGSAGLVGEQFF. As DNA, the CDR3 is TGTGCCAGCAGCGTAGGATCGGCAGGACTAGTTGGTGAGCAGTTCTTC.

This clonotype showed up just a few times. The genes are TRBV20-1 and TRBJ2-3; D is possibly TRBD1 (6 bases). Trimming pared 4 bases from V and 0 bases from J, leaving 17 bases between. Germline values: CDR1 DFQATT, CDR2 SNEGSKA (reference sequence). The CDR3 contains 16 residues. The CDR3, as DNA: TGCAGTGCTACCTCCTCAGGGGAGACTAGCACAGATACGCAGTATTTT. It yields the protein CSATSSGETSTDTQYF.

This clonotype was counted at least ten times. The chain carries TRBV29-1 and TRBJ1-2; D is unresolved. This CDR3 spans 8 amino acids. Germline values: CDR1 SQVTM, CDR2 ANQGSEA. V dropped 8 bases and J dropped 6 bases, with 4 bases sitting between them. The CDR3 nucleotides read TGCAGCTGGAATGGCTACACCTTC. Its translation is CSWNGYTF.

The rearrangement joins TRBV5-1 to TRBJ1-1, with TRBD1 matching 10 bases. V was clipped by 4 bases and J by 4 bases; unmatched bases: 7. The CDR3 has 15 amino acids. Per the germline V gene, CDR1 is SGHRS and CDR2 is YFSETQ. As DNA, the CDR3 is TGCGCCAGCAGCGGGGGACAGGGGTTGAGCACTGAAGCTTTCTTT. It encodes CASSGGQGLSTEAFF.

The chain combines TRBV24-1 with TRBJ2-7; D is uncertain. The CDR3 length is 17 residues. Germline assignment: CDR1 KGHDR and CDR2 SFDVKD. Trimming stripped 0 bases from V and 3 bases from J, with 17 bases between. The CDR3 bases are TGTGCCACCAGTGATTTGGCCCCGGCAGGAGTACGCTACGAGCAGTACTTC. It specifies CATSDLAPAGVRYEQYF.

This clonotype was observed many times. V gene TRBV27 combines with J gene TRBJ2-3; D may be TRBD2 (6 bases). Germline V gene lookup returns CDR1 MNHEY and CDR2 SMNVEV (reference sequence). The CDR3 totals 14 residues. Trimming took off 3 bases at V and 2 bases at J, with 9 bases between the two ends. CDR3 nucleotide sequence: TGTGCCAGCAGTTTCGCGGGGCTCACAGATACGCAGTATTTT. Translation gives CASSFAGLTDTQYF.

Worth noting for this clonotype: The CDR3 ends on some other residue instead of the conserved phenylalanine or tryptophan, so this is likely a read error. The chain carries TRBV4-1 and TRBJ2-7, with a tentative D call TRBD1 (6 bases). The germline gives CDR1 MGHRA, CDR2 YSYEKL. The CDR3 consists of 14 residues. Trimming shortened V by 4 bases and J by 2 bases, and 12 bases separated the two germline ends. The CDR3: CASSPRQAAYEQYL. The CDR3, as DNA: TGCGCCAGCAGCCCTCGACAGGCGGCCTACGAGCAGTACCTC.

This clonotype was detected only a few times. This rearrangement joins TRBV5-6 to TRBJ1-2, with D maybe TRBD1 (5 bases). The V and J ends lost 1 base and 2 bases respectively, with 9 bases between them. Germline lookup yields CDR1 SGHDT and CDR2 YYEEEE. CDR3 length: 14 residues. The CDR3 DNA reads TGTGCCAGCAGCTTGCGGGACCCAAACTATGGCTACACCTTC. Amino acid sequence: CASSLRDPNYGYTF.

This clonotype was recorded many times. The rearrangement uses TRBV11-3 and TRBJ2-1; D gene ambiguous. Germline V gene lookup returns CDR1 SGHNT and CDR2 YENEEA. The CDR3 contains 12 residues. V was clipped by 0 bases and J by 15 bases, with 12 bases between them. DNA of the CDR3: TGTGCCAGCAGCTTAGATTCCTCGTGGGCGTTCTTC. It specifies CASSLDSSWAFF.

V and J are TRBV30 and TRBJ1-3; D ambiguous. The germline CDR1 and CDR2 sequences are GTSNPN and SVGIG (reference sequence). V was clipped by 7 bases and J by 0 bases, with 13 bases between them. The CDR3 is 14 amino acids. The CDR3 sequence is CALTTTSSGNTIYF. The CDR3 region has the DNA TGTGCCTTAACAACGACAAGCTCTGGAAACACCATATATTTT.

This rearrangement joins TRBV18 to TRBJ1-3; unclear D gene. CDR1 and CDR2 (germline): KGHSH, LQKENI. The CDR3 extends over 16 amino acids. Trimming took 3 bases from V and 4 from J, leaving 16 bases between them. The CDR3 DNA follows: TGTGCCAGCTCACCCCAGGTCCCCGGAGGGGGAAACACCATATATTTT. Translated, it gives CASSPQVPGGGNTIYF.

The J gene is TRBJ1-2, the V gene TRBV5-1; weak D call: TRBD1 (6 bases). From germline, CDR1 is SGHRS and CDR2 YFSETQ. V shed 4 bases and J shed 0 bases, with 10 bases lying between them. CDR3 length: 14 residues. The CDR3 DNA reads as TGCGCCAGCAGCCCGGACAGCCCTAACTATGGCTACACCTTC. Translated: CASSPDSPNYGYTF. Full variable domain (outside the CDR3, taken from reference TRBV5-1 and TRBJ1-2): KAGVTQTPRYLIKTRGQQVTLSCSPISGHRSVSWYQQTPGQGLQFLFEYFSETQRNKGNFPGRFSGRQFSNSRSEMNVSTLELGDSALYLCASSPDSPNYGYTFGSGTRLTVV.

This clonotype was seen many times. This chain joins TRBV19 and TRBJ1-3, with no clear D. The V and J ends lost 6 bases and 0 bases respectively, with 18 bases between them. The length of the CDR3 is 17 residues. In germline, CDR1 is LNHDA, CDR2 SQIVND (reference sequence). The CDR3 loop reads CASRTDGRESSGNTIYF. The DNA for the CDR3 is TGTGCCAGTAGGACGGATGGGAGGGAGAGCTCTGGAAACACCATATATTTT.

This clonotype was counted a few times. The CDR3 protein is CASSLALTERTEAFF. DNA for the CDR3: TGCGCCAGCAGCTTGGCCCTCACAGAAAGAACTGAAGCTTTCTTT. This chain joins TRBV5-1 and TRBJ1-1; D unresolved. The CDR3 extends over 15 amino acids. The ends were cut back, 0 bases at V and 5 bases at J, with 14 bases in the middle. Germline assignment: CDR1 SGHRS and CDR2 YFSETQ.

This clonotype was picked up many times. The chain combines TRBV13 with TRBJ1-4, with D uncertain. In germline, CDR1 is PRHDT, CDR2 FYEKMQ (reference sequence). The CDR3 sequence is 13 residues long. The V end lost 5 bases, the J end lost 7 bases, and 11 bases lay between the germline ends. CDR3 nucleotides: TGTGCCAGCAGCCGCCTTTCTAGTGAAAAACTGTTTTTT. This translates into CASSRLSSEKLFF.

This chain uses TRBV20-1 with TRBJ2-7; the match to TRBD2 covers 10 bases. The CDR3 runs 13 residues. Germline CDR1 and CDR2: DFQATT and SNEGSKA (reference sequence). Trimming took 6 bases from V and 6 from J; bases not matched to a gene: 8. The CDR3 DNA follows: TGCAGTGCCCCAGCGGGAGGGCCGGTCGAGCAGTACTTC. Translating it yields CSAPAGGPVEQYF.

Many counts were recorded for this clonotype. The chain uses TRBV5-1 and TRBJ2-1; the D gene is possibly TRBD2 (6 bases). Germline CDR1 and CDR2: SGHRS and YFSETQ. V was cut by 2 bases and J by 2 bases, with 11 bases left in between. The CDR3 is 15 amino acids. Here the CDR3 reads CASSFVAEPYNEQFF. The CDR3 region has the DNA TGCGCCAGCAGCTTTGTAGCGGAGCCCTACAATGAGCAGTTCTTC.

With regard to this clonotype: Since no conserved phenylalanine or tryptophan closes the CDR3, a read error is the likely cause. This sequence joins TRBV6-5 and TRBJ1-1; D remains ambiguous. V shed 2 bases and J shed 0 bases, with 13 bases lying between them. Germline V gene sequence: CDR1 MNHEY, CDR2 SVGAGI. CDR3 length equals 16 residues. The CDR3 nucleotides read TGTGCCAGCAGTTACACCAACAGAGTTCTGAACACTGAAGCTTTCGTT. Its translation is CASSYTNRVLNTEAFV.

There are many counts of this clonotype. The chain recombines TRBV30 with TRBJ2-5; tentatively, D is TRBD2 (5 bases). Germline V CDR1 and CDR2: GTSNPN, SVGIG (reference sequence). Trimming took 0 bases from V and 4 from J, leaving 12 bases between them. The CDR3 loop spans 14 amino acids. CDR3 DNA: TGTGCCTGGAGTGTCTCGGACTTCCCAGAGACCCAGTACTTC. Translating gives CAWSVSDFPETQYF.

This clonotype was seen many times. The V and J genes are TRBV12-3 or TRBV12-4 and TRBJ2-5, with 7 nucleotides matching TRBD1. Trimming at V came to 0 bases and at J to 5 bases, leaving 6 bases not matched to a gene. The CDR3 runs 15 residues. This CDR3 reads CASSLAVTGQETQYF. The CDR3 coding sequence is TGTGCCAGCAGTTTAGCCGTGACAGGGCAGGAGACCCAGTACTTC.

This clonotype appeared a few times. A much larger clonotype is one base distant, so this may be a read error. The V and J genes are TRBV27 and TRBJ2-7, with D perhaps being TRBD1 or TRBD2 (8 bases each). Looked up from germline, CDR1 is MNHEY and CDR2 is SMNVEV (reference sequence). The CDR3 loop spans 16 amino acids. The CDR3 bases are TGTGCCAGCAGTGCGCTTAGCGGGACAGGTCCCTACGAGCGGTACTTC. Its translation is CASSALSGTGPYERYF.

In its sample, this clonotype was seen many times. The J gene is TRBJ2-5, the V gene TRBV6-1; D remains ambiguous. The CDR3 is made up of 13 amino acids. CDR1 and CDR2 (germline): MNHNS, SASEGT. With 8 bases removed from V and 5 bases from J, the gap between germline ends came to 15 bases. The CDR3, as DNA: TGTGCCAGCGGCGCTTCTACGTGGGAGACCCAGTACTTC. Protein sequence: CASGASTWETQYF.

Comments on this clonotype: This clone may be a read error of a much larger clone one base away. The gene calls are TRBV24-1 and TRBJ1-1; D gene ambiguous. Germline-derived CDR1 and CDR2 are KGHDR and SFDVKD. There are 14 residues in the CDR3. Trimming took 4 bases from V and 6 from J, leaving 14 bases between them. The CDR3 nucleotides are TGTGCCACCAGTGACCCGGACGGAGGGCCTGAAGCTTTCTTT. Translation: CATSDPDGGPEAFF.